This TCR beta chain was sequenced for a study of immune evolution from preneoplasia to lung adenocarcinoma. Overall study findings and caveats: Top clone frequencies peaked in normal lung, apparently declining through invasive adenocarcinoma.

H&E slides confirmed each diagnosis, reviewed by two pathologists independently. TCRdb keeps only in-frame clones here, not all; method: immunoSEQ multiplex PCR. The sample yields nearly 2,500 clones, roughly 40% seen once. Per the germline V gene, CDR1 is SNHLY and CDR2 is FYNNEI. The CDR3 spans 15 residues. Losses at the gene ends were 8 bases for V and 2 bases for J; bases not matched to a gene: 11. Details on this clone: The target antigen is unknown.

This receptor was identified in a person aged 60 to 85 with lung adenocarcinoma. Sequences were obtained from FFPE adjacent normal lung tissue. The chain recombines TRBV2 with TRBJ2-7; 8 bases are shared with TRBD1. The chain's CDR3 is CASGGPGQAAYEQYF. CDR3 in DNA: TGTGCCAGCGGGGGACCGGGACAGGCGGCCTACGAGCAGTACTTC.